The T cell receptor beta chain described here comes from a study of T cell responses to AZD1222 COVID-19 vaccine. Germline loops: CDR1 LNHDA, CDR2 SQIVND (reference sequence). The ends lost 4 bases at V and 4 bases at J; junction bases unmatched: 7. This CDR3 comprises 15 residues. Sequencing was performed with immunoSEQ multiplex PCR; in TCRdb, only in-frame clones are kept and a portion is missing. The sample shows about 120,000 clones, roughly 89% of them seen only once. This receptor was obtained from an adult in good health. The chain carries TRBV19 and TRBJ1-2; 9 bases map to TRBD1. The sequencing here drew on peripheral blood, taken on day 0 of AZD1222 vaccination. The chain's CDR3 is CASSKRGQGGYGYTF. The CDR3 region has the DNA TGTGCCAGTAGTAAACGGGGACAGGGTGGCTATGGCTACACCTTC.